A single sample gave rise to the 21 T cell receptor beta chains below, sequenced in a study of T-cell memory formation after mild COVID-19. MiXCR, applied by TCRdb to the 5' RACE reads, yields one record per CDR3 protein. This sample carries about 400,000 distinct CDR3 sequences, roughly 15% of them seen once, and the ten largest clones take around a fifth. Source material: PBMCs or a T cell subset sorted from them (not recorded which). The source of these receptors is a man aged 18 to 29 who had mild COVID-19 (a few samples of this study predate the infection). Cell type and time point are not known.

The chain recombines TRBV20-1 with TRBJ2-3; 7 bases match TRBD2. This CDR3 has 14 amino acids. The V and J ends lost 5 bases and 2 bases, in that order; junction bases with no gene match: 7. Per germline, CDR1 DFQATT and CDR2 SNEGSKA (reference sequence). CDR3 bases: TGCAGTGCTCGCCTGGGACTAAACACAGATACGCAGTATTTT. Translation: CSARLGLNTDTQYF.

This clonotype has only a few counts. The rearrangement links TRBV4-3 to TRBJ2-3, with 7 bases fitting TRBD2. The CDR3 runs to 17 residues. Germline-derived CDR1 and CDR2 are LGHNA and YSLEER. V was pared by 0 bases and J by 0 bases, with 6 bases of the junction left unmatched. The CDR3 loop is CASSQDRAGTSTDTQYF. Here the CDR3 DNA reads TGCGCCAGCAGCCAAGACAGAGCGGGGACTAGCACAGATACGCAGTATTTT.

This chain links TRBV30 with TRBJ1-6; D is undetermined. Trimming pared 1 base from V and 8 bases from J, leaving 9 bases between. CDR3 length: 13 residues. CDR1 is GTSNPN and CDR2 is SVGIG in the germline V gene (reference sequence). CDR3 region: CAWSEDWDSPLHF. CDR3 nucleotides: TGTGCCTGGAGTGAGGACTGGGATTCACCCCTCCACTTT.

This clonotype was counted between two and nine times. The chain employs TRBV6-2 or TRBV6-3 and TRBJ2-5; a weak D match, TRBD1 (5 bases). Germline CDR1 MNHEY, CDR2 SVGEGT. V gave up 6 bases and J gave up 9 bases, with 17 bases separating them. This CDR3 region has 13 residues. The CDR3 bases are TGTGCCAGCAGAAATCTAGGGGCACCCCCCCAGTACTTC. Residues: CASRNLGAPPQYF.

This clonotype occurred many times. CDR3 amino acids: CAIMVGGYGYTF. The CDR3 DNA reads as TGTGCCATCATGGTGGGAGGATATGGCTACACCTTC. V and J are TRBV10-3 and TRBJ1-2; no clear D gene. This CDR3 comprises 12 residues. V was clipped by 7 bases and J by 5 bases, with 11 bases between them. Germline V gene lookup returns CDR1 ENHRY and CDR2 SYGVKD.

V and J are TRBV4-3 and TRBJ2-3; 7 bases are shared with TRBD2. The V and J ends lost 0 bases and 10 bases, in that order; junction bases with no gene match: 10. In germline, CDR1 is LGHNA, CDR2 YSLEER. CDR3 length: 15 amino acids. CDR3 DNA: TGCGCCAGCAGCCAAGATCGGACTAGTCCTCGGGCGCAGTATTTT. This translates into CASSQDRTSPRAQYF.

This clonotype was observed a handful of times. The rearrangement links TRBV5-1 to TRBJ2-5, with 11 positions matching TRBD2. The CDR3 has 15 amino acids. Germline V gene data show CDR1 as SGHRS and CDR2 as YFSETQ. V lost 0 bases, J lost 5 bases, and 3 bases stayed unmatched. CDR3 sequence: CASSLGLAGRETQYF. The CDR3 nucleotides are TGCGCCAGCAGCTTGGGACTAGCGGGGAGGGAGACCCAGTACTTC.

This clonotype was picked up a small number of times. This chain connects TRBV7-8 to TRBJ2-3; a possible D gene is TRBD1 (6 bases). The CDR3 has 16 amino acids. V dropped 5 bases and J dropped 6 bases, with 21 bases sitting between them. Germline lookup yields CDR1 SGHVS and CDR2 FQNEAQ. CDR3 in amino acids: CASSPRGQSLGDTQYF. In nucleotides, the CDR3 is TGTGCCAGCAGCCCCCGTGGACAGTCGTTGGGGGATACGCAGTATTTT.

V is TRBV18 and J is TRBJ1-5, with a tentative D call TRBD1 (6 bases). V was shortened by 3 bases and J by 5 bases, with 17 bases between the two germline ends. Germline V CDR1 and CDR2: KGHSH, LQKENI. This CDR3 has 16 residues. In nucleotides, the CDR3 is TGTGCCAGCTCACCGTCCAGGGGAGGGACCCATCAGCCCCAGCATTTT. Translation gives CASSPSRGGTHQPQHF.

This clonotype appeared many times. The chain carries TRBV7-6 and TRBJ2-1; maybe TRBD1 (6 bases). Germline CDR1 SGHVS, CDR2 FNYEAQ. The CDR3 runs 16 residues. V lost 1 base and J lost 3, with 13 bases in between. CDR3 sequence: CASSLVRGGLYNEQFF. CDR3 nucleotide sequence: TGTGCCAGCAGCTTAGTGAGAGGGGGTCTCTACAATGAGCAGTTCTTC. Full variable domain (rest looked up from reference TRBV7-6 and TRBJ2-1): GAGVSQSPRYKVTKRGQDVALRCDPISGHVSLYWYRQALGQGPEFLTYFNYEAQQDKSGLPNDRFSAERPEGSISTLTIQRTEQRDSAMYRCASSLVRGGLYNEQFFGPGTRLTVL.

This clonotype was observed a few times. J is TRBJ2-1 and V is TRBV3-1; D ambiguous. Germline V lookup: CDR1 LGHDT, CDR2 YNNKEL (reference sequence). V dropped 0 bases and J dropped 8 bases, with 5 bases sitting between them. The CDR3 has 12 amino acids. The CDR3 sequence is CASSQDVDEQFF. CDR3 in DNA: TGTGCCAGCAGCCAAGATGTTGATGAGCAGTTCTTC.

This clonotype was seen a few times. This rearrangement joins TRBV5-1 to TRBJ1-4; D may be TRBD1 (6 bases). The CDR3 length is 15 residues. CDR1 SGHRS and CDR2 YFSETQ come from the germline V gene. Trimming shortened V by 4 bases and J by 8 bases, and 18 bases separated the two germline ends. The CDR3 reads CASSLGFGDNEKLFF. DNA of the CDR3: TGCGCCAGCAGCCTTGGATTTGGGGACAACGAAAAACTGTTTTTT.

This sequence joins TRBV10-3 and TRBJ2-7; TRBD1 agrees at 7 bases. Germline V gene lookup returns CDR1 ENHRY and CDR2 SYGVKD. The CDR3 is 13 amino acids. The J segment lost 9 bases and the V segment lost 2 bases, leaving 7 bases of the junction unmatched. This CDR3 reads CAISERGQDGQYV. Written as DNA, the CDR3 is TGTGCCATCAGTGAGAGGGGGCAGGATGGGCAGTACGTC.

CDR3 sequence: CASSGTGAHTEAFF. The CDR3 region has the DNA TGCGCCAGCAGCGGGACAGGGGCGCACACTGAAGCTTTCTTT. The V call is TRBV5-1, the J call TRBJ1-1, with TRBD1 identical over 10 bases. Germline V gene data show CDR1 as SGHRS and CDR2 as YFSETQ. With V trimmed by 4 bases and J by 3 bases, 3 bases remained unmatched. The CDR3 runs 14 residues.

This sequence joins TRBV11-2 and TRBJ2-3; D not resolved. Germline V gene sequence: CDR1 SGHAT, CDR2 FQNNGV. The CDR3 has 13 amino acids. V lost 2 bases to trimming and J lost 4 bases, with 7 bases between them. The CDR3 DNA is TGTGCCAGCAGCTTAACAGACCCAGATACGCAGTATTTT. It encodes CASSLTDPDTQYF.

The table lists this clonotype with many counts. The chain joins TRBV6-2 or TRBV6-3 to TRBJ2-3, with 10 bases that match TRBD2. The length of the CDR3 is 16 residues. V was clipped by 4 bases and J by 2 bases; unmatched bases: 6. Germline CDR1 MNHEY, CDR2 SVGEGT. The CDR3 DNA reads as TGTGCCAGCAGTTCCTGGACTAGCGGAAACACAGATACGCAGTATTTT. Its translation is CASSSWTSGNTDTQYF.

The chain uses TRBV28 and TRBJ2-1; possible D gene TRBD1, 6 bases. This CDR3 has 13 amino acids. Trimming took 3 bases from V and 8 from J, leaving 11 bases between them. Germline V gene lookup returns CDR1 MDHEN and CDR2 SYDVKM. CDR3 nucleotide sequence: TGTGCCAGCAGTTTGGGGGCTGGCGATGAGCAGTTCTTC. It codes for CASSLGAGDEQFF.

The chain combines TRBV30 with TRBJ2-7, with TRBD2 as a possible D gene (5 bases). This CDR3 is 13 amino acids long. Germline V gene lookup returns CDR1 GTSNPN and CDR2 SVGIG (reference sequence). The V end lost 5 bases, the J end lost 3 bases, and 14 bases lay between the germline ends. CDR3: CAWAPGVRYEQYF. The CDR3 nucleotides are TGTGCCTGGGCACCCGGGGTTCGCTACGAGCAGTACTTC.

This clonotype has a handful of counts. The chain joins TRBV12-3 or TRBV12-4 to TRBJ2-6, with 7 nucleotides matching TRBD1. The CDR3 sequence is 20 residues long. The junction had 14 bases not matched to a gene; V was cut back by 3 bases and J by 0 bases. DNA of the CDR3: TGTGCCAGCAGTTTGTCGGACAGGCGTGCCCCACGCTCTGGGGCCAACGTCCTGACTTTC. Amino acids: CASSLSDRRAPRSGANVLTF.

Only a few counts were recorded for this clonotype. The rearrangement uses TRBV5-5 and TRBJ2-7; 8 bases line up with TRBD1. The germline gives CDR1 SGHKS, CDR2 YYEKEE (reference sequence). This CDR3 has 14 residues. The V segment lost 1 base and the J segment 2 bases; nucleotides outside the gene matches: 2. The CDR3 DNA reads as TGTGCCAGCAGCTTGCAGGGGGCGGCCTACGAGCAGTACTTC. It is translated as CASSLQGAAYEQYF.

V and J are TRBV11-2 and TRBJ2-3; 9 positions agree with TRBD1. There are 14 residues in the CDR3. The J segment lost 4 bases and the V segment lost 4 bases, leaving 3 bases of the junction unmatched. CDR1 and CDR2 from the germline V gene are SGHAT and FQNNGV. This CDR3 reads CASSSRQGADTQYF. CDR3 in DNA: TGTGCCAGCAGCTCCAGACAGGGGGCAGATACGCAGTATTTT. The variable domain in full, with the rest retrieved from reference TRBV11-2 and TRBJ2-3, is EAGVAQSPRYKIIEKRQSVAFWCNPISGHATLYWYQQILGQGPKLLIQFQNNGVVDDSQLPKDRFSAERLKGVDSTLKIQPAKLEDSAVYLCASSSRQGADTQYFGPGTRLTVL.